The next 6 T cell receptor beta chains were all read from a single sample in a study of cytomegalovirus exposure and HLA in healthy donors. 60 Vbeta and 13 Jbeta primers were used in PCR. Using immunoSEQ multiplex PCR, the repertoire was profiled, and TCRdb retains in-frame clones only, with some absent. Of 150,000 to 200,000 clones in the sample, 60% to 85% were seen once. Sequencing was carried out using PBMCs. Receptors were obtained from a woman aged 50 to 60 in good health and CMV-seropositive.

CDR3 sequence reads: CASRQGVGQPQHF. CDR3 nucleotides: TGTGCCAGTAGACAGGGGGTAGGCCAGCCCCAGCATTTT. The V call is TRBV2, the J call TRBJ1-5, with 9 positions matching TRBD1. Germline CDR1 reads SNHLY; CDR2 reads FYNNEI. This CDR3 is built from 13 residues. The V segment lost 9 bases and the J segment 7 bases; nucleotides outside the gene matches: 7.

The chain is built from TRBV4-1 and TRBJ1-1; 8 bases line up with TRBD1. Germline values: CDR1 MGHRA, CDR2 YSYEKL. There are 15 residues in the CDR3. V lost 1 base, J lost 4 bases, and 5 bases stayed unmatched. The CDR3 loop is CASSQGTGTSTEAFF. In nucleotides, the CDR3 is TGCGCCAGCAGCCAAGGGACAGGGACAAGCACTGAAGCTTTCTTT.

In its sample, this clone was seen a few times. V and J are TRBV9 and TRBJ2-4; 10 nucleotides match TRBD1. V lost 2 bases, J lost 8 bases, and 4 bases stayed unmatched. This CDR3 has 14 amino acids. Germline CDR1 SGDLS, CDR2 YYNGEE. CDR3 sequence: CASSVGTGEHIQYF. DNA for the CDR3: TGTGCCAGCAGCGTTGGGACAGGGGAGCACATTCAGTACTTC.

CDR3 DNA: TGCGCCAGCAGCCTCGGGTCGGGGAGGGGAGAGACCCAGTACTTC. Its protein product is CASSLGSGRGETQYF. The chain couples TRBV5-1 to TRBJ2-5, with 7 bases identical to TRBD2. Germline V CDR1 and CDR2: SGHRS, YFSETQ. The CDR3 totals 15 residues. J lost 4 bases, V lost 4 bases, and 10 bases had no gene match.

The chain employs TRBV5-1 and TRBJ2-1, with 14 bases matching TRBD2. The CDR3 length is 19 residues. The V gene's germline CDR1 is SGHRS and CDR2 YFSETQ. The ends lost 4 bases at V and 0 bases at J; junction bases unmatched: 9. Here the CDR3 DNA reads TGCGCCAGCAGCCCGACGGGACTAGCGGGGGCCAGCTCCTACAATGAGCAGTTCTTC. Protein: CASSPTGLAGASSYNEQFF.

The chain joins TRBV19 to TRBJ1-2; D gene unclear. The CDR3 spans 14 residues. Trimming took off 7 bases at V and 5 bases at J, with 17 bases between the two ends. Germline V gene lookup returns CDR1 LNHDA and CDR2 SQIVND (reference sequence). The CDR3 region has the DNA TGTGCCAGTACGTCGGCCGCGGTGTCTTATGGCTACACCTTC. It is translated as CASTSAAVSYGYTF.